The sequence of this T cell receptor (beta chain) was determined in a study of blood T cell repertoires in COVID-19. Study overall: COVID-19 samples, acute and convalescent, were from the United States, Italy and Spain.

CDR1 and CDR2 from the germline V gene are MGHRA and YSYEKL. Deletions cut 7 bases from V and 1 base from J, with 11 bases between. The length of the CDR3 is 14 residues. The method was immunoSEQ multiplex PCR; TCRdb's version includes in-frame clones alone and lacks a portion of them. The sample yields about 230,000 clones, over 70% seen once. Sample: peripheral blood. This TCR was sampled from a woman of 80 years or more with acute or convalescent COVID-19. The genes are TRBV4-1 and TRBJ1-5, with a weak D call TRBD1 (5 bases). The CDR3 DNA is TGCGCCAGCAATCTACAGGAGAGCAATCAGCCCCAGCATTTT. Translated: CASNLQESNQPQHF.